The entry that follows covers one T cell receptor beta chain sequence. Its target antigen remains unknown. Per-base qualities were not stored, and no clone one base away is much larger. V sheds 8 bases and J sheds 2 bases, leaving 18 bases between their ends. There are 15 amino acids in the CDR3, from cysteine to phenylalanine inclusive. The DNA shown is the 45-base CDR3, in frame from base 1. CDR1 is given as SGHTA and CDR2 as FQGNSA, both from the germline V gene. Using the deep immunoSEQ assay, TCR CDR3 regions were amplified from genomic DNA by multiplex PCR. Extracted genomic DNA from each cell subset was spread evenly across all wells of several immunoSEQ 96-well plates, with each plate serving as a replicate. For sorted subsets, roughly 190 ng of genomic DNA, equivalent to 30,000 or so T cell genomes, went into each replicate PCR. The purified libraries were quantified using a Qubit 3.0 fluorometer, sized with a Bioanalyzer 2100, and then quantified again using the KAPA Library Quantification kit. Every immunoSEQ 96-well plate was sequenced on a separate single-read 150-cycle Illumina NextSeq 550 flow cell. As for how the authors treated the data: Because only junctional sequences without quality scores were contained in the immunoSEQ output, filtering matching that applied to full-length reads could not be performed. To assign V/J genes and CDR3, sequences were annotated using PyIR, a Python wrapper for IgBLAST v1.9, with IMGT germline references. Any read was removed if the V/J assignment was weak (E-value above 1e-6), the CDR3 was missing, or the read contained stop codons, out-of-frame junctions, or ambiguous translated residues. A V3J clonotype was defined by an identical inferred V gene, J gene, and CDR3 amino acid sequence. The percentage overlap between two repertoires was calculated by dividing the number of shared unique clonotypes by the size of the smaller repertoire. Repertoire richness was assessed with RTK rarefaction, the Chao1 estimator, and Recon v2.1 estimates of unobserved clonotypes. Generation probabilities for all TCRbeta clonotypes obtained by the gDNA method from a handful of donors were computed using OLGA. TCRdb holds this immuneACCESS table with in-frame rearrangements only. Some clones are missing; in checked studies, unresolved V genes explain under half, and the rest has no known cause. The D gene and trimming were derived from the DNA, and the V and J assignments and clone size from that table. This sample has just over 95,000 clones in its table, and about 68% of those were observed once. The ten largest account for roughly 40% of the sample.

This sample stems from a study of shared clonotypes between healthy human individuals (dated by TCRdb to the early 2020s). Regarding the study in general: The cohort included a few men and a couple of women between 18 and 49 years of age. For each donor, three plates each were used for CD4 naive and CD4 memory, two plates were used for CD8 naive, and one plate was used for CD8 memory. To estimate repertoire size and how much clonotypes are shared between individuals, the study performed deep sequencing of blood TCR repertoires from a handful of healthy adults. To increase sequencing depth and limit assay-specific biases, different laboratories used diverse techniques to prepare libraries and sequence TCR repertoires. Each donor's leukapheresis produced roughly between about 0.8 and 10 billion PBMCs. On the study overall, not on this receptor specifically: Higher generation probabilities were observed for clonotypes shared by all four sorted-subset donors than for non-shared clonotypes. Rarefaction of sorted-subset datasets indicated incomplete sequencing despite the large sequencing depth. Because the study included only a small number of donors, the genetic and exposure-history diversity represented was limited. Pairwise subsampling indicated that sequencing depth was expected to affect the degree of clonotype sharing among donors. Across four donors, about 4.5% of naive CD4, approximately 3.5% of naive CD8, about 2.3% of memory CD4, and over 0.35% of memory CD8 clonotypes were shared. Larger estimated clonotype richness was generally found for naive subsets than for memory subsets. Sampling was restricted to blood, and TCR repertoires in tissues likely differ from the TCR repertoires found in blood.

The donors were healthy, HIV-negative adults with no recently reported acute infections or vaccinations. Every donor was a Caucasian adult residing in Nashville, Tennessee, USA. CD8 memory samples consisted of magnetically selected CD45RO+ cells combined with CCR7-negative CD45RA+ effector memory (TemRA) cells. Blood was obtained by leukapheresis, after which PBMCs were separated by Ficoll-Histopaque density gradient centrifugation and cryopreserved in liquid nitrogen vapor phase. Analytical flow cytometry was used to check the purity and quantity of each magnetically sorted T cell population. Each sorted fraction had its genomic DNA isolated and then quantified by UV absorbance on a Nanodrop 2000c.

What was sequenced was memory CD8+ T cells sorted from blood. Taken with the paper, the label for cell subset or site translates to: CD45RO+ cells pooled with CCR7-negative TemRA cells. The receptor was isolated from a man aged 25-45 years in good health. Recombination connected TRBV7-2 to TRBJ1-2; no D gene can be assigned with confidence. The nucleotides read TGTGCCAGCCGCAGCCCAAATACACCGAACTATGGCTACACCTTC. Translated, this is CASRSPNTPNYGYTF.